The 22 T cell receptor beta chains given below trace back to one sample, sequenced in a study of siplizumab effects on memory and regulatory T cells. The data were produced by immunoSEQ multiplex PCR, yet TCRdb's version contains in-frame clones alone and is incomplete. The sample yields around 100,000 clones, about 90% seen once. Sequenced input: Tregs sorted from blood. The receptors here all came from a human donor in good health.

The table lists this clone with a count of one. The chain employs TRBV10-3 and TRBJ2-5; D might be TRBD1 or TRBD2, each matching 5 bases. Germline values: CDR1 ENHRY, CDR2 SYGVKD. This CDR3 contains 14 residues. V lost 5 bases to trimming and J lost 5 bases, with 15 bases between them. CDR3 residues: CAISRFRDAETQYF. The CDR3 region has the DNA TGTGCCATCAGTCGGTTCCGGGACGCTGAGACCCAGTACTTC.

J is TRBJ2-4 and V is TRBV10-3; a weak D match, TRBD1 (5 bases). CDR1 is ENHRY and CDR2 is SYGVKD in the germline V gene. The CDR3 is 15 residues long. Trimming left V 0 bases short and J 10 bases short, with 16 bases between. CDR3 amino acids: CAISESGSATAIQYF. DNA of the CDR3: TGTGCCATCAGTGAGTCCGGCTCTGCGACAGCTATTCAGTACTTC.

The chain has TRBV5-1 and TRBJ2-5; D is unresolved. The CDR3 length is 11 residues. The V gene lost 2 bases and the J gene lost 3 bases, with 2 bases spanning the gap. The germline V gene encodes CDR1 SGHRS and CDR2 YFSETQ. The CDR3 DNA reads as TGCGCCAGCAGCTTCGAAGAGACCCAGTACTTC. It specifies CASSFEETQYF.

A few counts support this clone. The chain joins TRBV7-8 to TRBJ2-7, with D possibly TRBD1 on 6 matching bases. The CDR3 is made up of 16 amino acids. The V end was cut by 4 bases, the J end by 6 bases, with 22 bases between. The V gene's germline CDR1 is SGHVS and CDR2 FQNEAQ. CDR3 residues: CASSSPYTGIGAEQYF. The CDR3 nucleotides read TGTGCCAGCAGCTCCCCGTACACAGGGATCGGAGCCGAGCAGTACTTC.

The count of this clone is one. J is TRBJ2-1 and V is TRBV7-2; 10 nucleotides agree with TRBD2. In germline, CDR1 is SGHTA, CDR2 FQGNSA. Unmatched junction bases numbered 6, after V lost 5 bases and J lost 2 bases. The CDR3 sequence is 16 residues long. The CDR3 bases are TGTGCCAGCAGCCGCCCAGCGGGAGGGACCTACAATGAGCAGTTCTTC. Protein sequence: CASSRPAGGTYNEQFF.

There are a few counts of this clone. The gene calls are TRBV7-9 and TRBJ1-1, with a tentative D call TRBD1 (5 bases). V shed 2 bases and J shed 4 bases, with 14 bases lying between them. CDR1 SEHNR and CDR2 FQNEAQ come from the germline V gene (reference sequence). The CDR3 has 15 residues. Here the CDR3 DNA reads TGTGCCAGCAGCTTAAGCAGGGCACTTGGCACTGAAGCTTTCTTT. This encodes CASSLSRALGTEAFF.

The CDR3 DNA reads as TGTGCCAGCAGTTACGGGGTCGCGAACACCGGGGAGCTGTTTTTT. It is translated as CASSYGVANTGELFF. This sequence joins TRBV6-5 and TRBJ2-2; D gene uncertain. CDR3 length: 15 amino acids. From germline, CDR1 is MNHEY and CDR2 SVGAGI. Trimming removed 2 bases at V and 0 bases at J, with 7 bases between.

The CDR3 loop reads CASSPRFNAIRGGTEAFF. CDR3 in DNA: TGTGCCAGCAGCCCCCGTTTCAATGCGATCAGGGGGGGTACTGAAGCTTTCTTT. The gene calls are TRBV14 and TRBJ1-1; 7 bases map to TRBD1. Trimming took 4 bases from V and 5 from J; bases not matched to a gene: 19. Germline CDR1 SGHDN, CDR2 FVKESK. This CDR3 has 18 amino acids.

This chain uses TRBV2 with TRBJ2-5; 8 positions match TRBD1. CDR3 size: 13 residues. With 4 bases clipped from V and 4 bases from J, the junction kept 2 bases outside the gene matches. Germline-derived CDR1 and CDR2 are SNHLY and FYNNEI. This CDR3 reads CASSGDRRETQYF. CDR3 nucleotides: TGTGCCAGCAGTGGGGACAGGAGAGAGACCCAGTACTTC. The full variable domain, rest sourced from reference TRBV2 and TRBJ2-5, is EPEVTQTPSHQVTQMGQEVILRCVPISNHLYFYWYRQILGQKVEFLVSFYNNEISEKSEIFDDQFSVERPDGSNFTLKIRSTKLEDSAMYFCASSGDRRETQYFGPGTRLLVL.

The chain combines TRBV18 with TRBJ2-1; TRBD2 might be the D (6 bases). Trimming shortened V by 1 base and J by 9 bases, and 13 bases separated the two germline ends. Germline assignment: CDR1 KGHSH and CDR2 LQKENI. The CDR3 spans 14 residues. The CDR3 nucleotides read TGTGCCAGCTCACCACAGGGAGGTGGCTTTGAGCAGTTCTTC. It translates to CASSPQGGGFEQFF.

The V call is TRBV12-5, the J call TRBJ2-2; TRBD1 is a possible D gene (6 bases). The V end lost 5 bases, the J end lost 1 base, and 8 bases lay between the germline ends. The CDR3 length is 14 residues. Germline assignment: CDR1 LGHNT and CDR2 FRNRAP. The CDR3 here is CASGPGQNTGELFF. The CDR3 region has the DNA TGTGCTAGTGGTCCGGGACAGAACACCGGGGAGCTGTTTTTT.

The chain combines TRBV6-5 with TRBJ1-5; weak D call: TRBD1 (5 bases). This CDR3 contains 15 residues. The V gene's germline CDR1 is MNHEY and CDR2 SVGAGI. Trimming cost V 0 bases and J 10 bases, with 16 bases left between them. CDR3 residues: CASSYSRDGMGPQHF. The CDR3, as DNA: TGTGCCAGCAGTTACTCGCGGGACGGTATGGGTCCCCAGCATTTT.

V gene TRBV10-2 combines with J gene TRBJ2-7, with a tentative D call TRBD1 (6 bases). CDR1 and CDR2 from the germline V gene are WSHSY and SAAADI. CDR3 length: 11 residues. V was clipped by 7 bases and J by 6 bases, with 10 bases between them. CDR3 DNA: TGCGCCAGCACTGGGGGCGGCGAGCAGTACTTC. Translating it yields CASTGGGEQYF.

The chain is built from TRBV5-4 and TRBJ2-3; 9 nucleotides line up with TRBD2. This CDR3 comprises 16 residues. The germline gives CDR1 SGHNT, CDR2 YYREEE (reference sequence). With V trimmed by 2 bases and J by 3 bases, 7 bases remained unmatched. Written as DNA, the CDR3 is TGTGCCAGCAGCTTTAAGGTAGCGGGAGTGACAGATACGCAGTATTTT. Protein sequence: CASSFKVAGVTDTQYF.

The CDR3 DNA follows: TGCGCCAGCAGCGCGGTGGGGGGGAGCACAGATACGCAGTATTTT. Its protein product is CASSAVGGSTDTQYF. V and J are TRBV5-1 and TRBJ2-3; the match to TRBD2 covers 7 bases. The CDR3 runs 15 residues. Germline loops: CDR1 SGHRS, CDR2 YFSETQ. V lost 4 bases, J lost 0 bases, and 5 bases stayed unmatched.

The chain has TRBV9 and TRBJ1-2, with D maybe TRBD1 (5 bases). The CDR3 sequence is 14 residues long. Trimming took 0 bases from V and 8 from J, leaving 14 bases between them. The germline CDR1 and CDR2 sequences are SGDLS and YYNGEE. Written as DNA, the CDR3 is TGTGCCAGCAGCGTAGGCAGAATAGAGGGGGGCTACACCTTC. Its protein product is CASSVGRIEGGYTF.

V is TRBV27 and J is TRBJ1-2, with 7 bases fitting TRBD1. The CDR3 has 14 residues. Germline V gene sequence: CDR1 MNHEY, CDR2 SMNVEV (reference sequence). J gave up 6 bases and V 6 bases, and 10 bases lay outside the gene matches. The CDR3 loop reads CASRALDRFHGYTF. CDR3 bases: TGTGCCAGCAGAGCTTTGGACAGGTTTCATGGCTACACCTTC.

The chain uses TRBV7-9 and TRBJ1-2; TRBD1 aligns across 10 bases. Unmatched junction bases numbered 14, after V lost 5 bases and J lost 2 bases. Germline CDR1 SEHNR, CDR2 FQNEAQ (reference sequence). The CDR3 sequence is 18 residues long. DNA of the CDR3: TGTGCCAGCAGCCGCCACAATCTCGGACAGGGGGACAACTATGGCTACACCTTC. It yields the protein CASSRHNLGQGDNYGYTF.

The chain is built from TRBV7-3 and TRBJ2-1; 9 positions match TRBD2. V lost 5 bases, J lost 4 bases, and 6 bases stayed unmatched. The germline CDR1 and CDR2 sequences are SGHTA and FQGTGA. The CDR3 length is 15 residues. The CDR3 nucleotides read TGTGCCAGCAGCACGACTAGCGGACAATACAATGAGCAGTTCTTC. This translates into CASSTTSGQYNEQFF. Together with reference TRBV7-3 and TRBJ2-1, the CDR3 gives the full variable domain: GAGVSQTPSNKVTEKGKYVELRCDPISGHTALYWYRQSLGQGPEFLIYFQGTGAADDSGLPNDRFFAVRPEGSVSTLKIQRTERGDSAVYLCASSTTSGQYNEQFFGPGTRLTVL.

This chain links TRBV5-1 with TRBJ2-2; TRBD1 agrees at 8 bases. V shed 5 bases and J 4 bases; nucleotides not matched to a gene: 4. The V gene's germline CDR1 is SGHRS and CDR2 YFSETQ. The CDR3 extends over 14 amino acids. CDR3 sequence reads: CASSGQGATGELFF. The CDR3 DNA sequence: TGCGCCAGCAGTGGACAGGGAGCCACCGGGGAGCTGTTTTTT.

This chain connects TRBV28 to TRBJ1-4, with D maybe TRBD1 (6 bases). Trimming cost V 6 bases and J 4 bases, with 9 bases left between them. CDR3 length equals 13 residues. CDR1 MDHEN and CDR2 SYDVKM come from the germline V gene. CDR3 coding DNA: TGTGCCAGCAGCCCGGGACATAATGAAAAACTGTTTTTT. Encoded protein: CASSPGHNEKLFF.

The genes are TRBV18 and TRBJ1-2, with 9 bases that match TRBD1. The CDR3 loop spans 16 amino acids. V gave up 6 bases and J gave up 8 bases; unmatched junction bases: 16. Germline V gene sequence: CDR1 KGHSH, CDR2 LQKENI. The CDR3 DNA is TGTGCCAGCTCCTCCAACCAGGGACAGGGCCCTGCCGGCTACACCTTC. Its protein is CASSSNQGQGPAGYTF.